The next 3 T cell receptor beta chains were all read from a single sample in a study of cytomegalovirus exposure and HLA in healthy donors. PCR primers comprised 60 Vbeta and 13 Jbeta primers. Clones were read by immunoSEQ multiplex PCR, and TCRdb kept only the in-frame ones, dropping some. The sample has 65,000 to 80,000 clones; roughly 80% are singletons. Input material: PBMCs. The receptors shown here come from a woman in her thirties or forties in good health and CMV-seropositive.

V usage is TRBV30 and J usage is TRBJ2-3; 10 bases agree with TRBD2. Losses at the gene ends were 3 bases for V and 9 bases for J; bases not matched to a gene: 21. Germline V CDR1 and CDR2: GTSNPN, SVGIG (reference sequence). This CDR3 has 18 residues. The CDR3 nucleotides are TGTGCCTGGAGGGGCGGCCTCTTAGCAGCGGGAGGGCCGGAGACGCAGTATTTT. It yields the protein CAWRGGLLAAGGPETQYF.

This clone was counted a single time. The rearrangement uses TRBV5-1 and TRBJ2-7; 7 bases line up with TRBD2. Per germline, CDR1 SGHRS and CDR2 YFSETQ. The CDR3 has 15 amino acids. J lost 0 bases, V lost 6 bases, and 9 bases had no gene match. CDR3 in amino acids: CASTPAERGSYEQYF. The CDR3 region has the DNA TGCGCCAGCACCCCGGCGGAGCGGGGCTCCTACGAGCAGTACTTC. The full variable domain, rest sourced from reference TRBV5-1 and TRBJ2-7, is KAGVTQTPRYLIKTRGQQVTLSCSPISGHRSVSWYQQTPGQGLQFLFEYFSETQRNKGNFPGRFSGRQFSNSRSEMNVSTLELGDSALYLCASTPAERGSYEQYFGPGTRLTVT.

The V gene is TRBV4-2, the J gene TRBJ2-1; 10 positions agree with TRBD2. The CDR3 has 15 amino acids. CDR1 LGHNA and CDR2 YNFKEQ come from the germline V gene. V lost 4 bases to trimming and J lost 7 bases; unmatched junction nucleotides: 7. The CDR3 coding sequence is TGTGCCAGCAGCCTCCTAGCGGGGGACGAGAATGAGCAGTTCTTC. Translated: CASSLLAGDENEQFF.